This TCR beta chain was sequenced for a study of blood T cell repertoires in COVID-19. Study-level information: Specimens from acute and convalescent COVID-19 originated in the United States, Italy and Spain. Sources were T cells, B-cell-depleted T cells, or PBMCs; the material itself was cDNA or gDNA.

This CDR3 is built from 13 residues. Germline V CDR1 and CDR2: SGHTS, YDEGEE. V shed 3 bases and J 6 bases; nucleotides not matched to a gene: 6. Original handling: Estimation of nucleated cell counts was performed using reference gene primer amplification. Clones were read by immunoSEQ multiplex PCR, and TCRdb kept only the in-frame ones, dropping some. The V and J calls and clone size are taken from that table; D and trimming were inferred from the DNA. The sample records 180,000 or so clones, around 82% being singletons. This chain joins TRBV5-8 and TRBJ2-7, with 7 bases identical to TRBD2. This receptor was taken from a man aged 60-69 years who had recovered from COVID-19. Material for sequencing was peripheral blood. The CDR3 protein is CASSSWEGSEQYF. The CDR3 DNA is TGTGCCAGCAGCTCGTGGGAGGGGTCCGAGCAGTACTTC.